This TCR beta chain is from a study of blood T cells in healthy people across ages. This clonotype has just a few counts. A second PCR of roughly 7 to 11 cycles used a sample-barcoded 5' primer and a J-beta primer mix. Each CDR3 protein is one row after TCRdb ran MiXCR on the 5' RACE reads. The sample holds roughly 1,500,000 distinct CDR3 sequences, about 31% seen once. The CDR3 covers 13 residues. Germline V gene lookup returns CDR1 DFQATT and CDR2 SNEGSKA (reference sequence). The V end was cut by 6 bases, the J end by 1 base, with 12 bases between. The sequence derives from a woman in her thirties in good health. Source material: blood. This sequence joins TRBV20-1 and TRBJ1-2; D is possibly TRBD1 (6 bases). CDR3 DNA: TGCAGTGCAGCCCACAGGGATAACTATGGCTACACCTTC. This translates into CSAAHRDNYGYTF.